Included here is one T cell receptor beta chain sequence, with context. Its antigen remains unknown. The data originate from a study of cytomegalovirus exposure and HLA in healthy donors. Study at large: The 100 million to 140 million unique TCR beta sequences, from roughly 170 million T cells, were found by an earlier analysis. Study-level results: Later on, a genetic analysis was performed. It linked a missense variant in DCLRE1C with V- and J-gene trimming of TCR beta.

PCR used 60 Vbeta primers and 13 Jbeta primers. Sequenced by immunoSEQ multiplex PCR; TCRdb stores in-frame clones only, minus some. The table has about 190,000 clones, around 87% seen once; the top ten hold around 1.5%. The specimen was PBMCs. The source is a woman between 18 and 29 years old in good health and CMV-seronegative.

The CDR3 region has the DNA TGTGCCAGCAGCCTCGGGACAGGGGACAGTGGCTACACCTTC. As protein: CASSLGTGDSGYTF. The chain is built from TRBV4-2 and TRBJ1-2; 10 bases align to TRBD1. V shed 4 bases and J 7 bases; nucleotides not matched to a gene: 6. The CDR3 contains 14 residues. The V gene's germline CDR1 is LGHNA and CDR2 YNFKEQ.